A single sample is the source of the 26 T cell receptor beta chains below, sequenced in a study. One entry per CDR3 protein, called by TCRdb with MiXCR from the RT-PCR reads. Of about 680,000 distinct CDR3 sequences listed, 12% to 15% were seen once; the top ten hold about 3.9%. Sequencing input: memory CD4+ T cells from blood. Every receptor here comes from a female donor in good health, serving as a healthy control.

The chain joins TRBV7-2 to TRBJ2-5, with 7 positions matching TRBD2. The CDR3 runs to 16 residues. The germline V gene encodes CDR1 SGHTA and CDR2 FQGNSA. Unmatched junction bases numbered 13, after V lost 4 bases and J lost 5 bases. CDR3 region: CASSSRRGGSRETQYF. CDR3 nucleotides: TGTGCCAGCAGCTCTCGCCGAGGCGGGAGTCGGGAGACCCAGTACTTC.

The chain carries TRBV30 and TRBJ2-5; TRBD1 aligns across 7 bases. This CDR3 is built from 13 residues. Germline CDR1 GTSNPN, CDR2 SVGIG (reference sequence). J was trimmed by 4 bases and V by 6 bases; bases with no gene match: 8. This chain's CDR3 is CACIQGIGETQYF. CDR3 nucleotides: TGTGCCTGCATACAGGGGATAGGAGAGACCCAGTACTTC.

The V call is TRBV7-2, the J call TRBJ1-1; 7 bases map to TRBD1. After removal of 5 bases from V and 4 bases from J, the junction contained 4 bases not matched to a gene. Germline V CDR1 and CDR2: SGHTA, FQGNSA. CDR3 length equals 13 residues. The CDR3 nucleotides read TGTGCCAGCAGCCCGACAGGGTTCACTGAAGCTTTCTTT. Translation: CASSPTGFTEAFF.

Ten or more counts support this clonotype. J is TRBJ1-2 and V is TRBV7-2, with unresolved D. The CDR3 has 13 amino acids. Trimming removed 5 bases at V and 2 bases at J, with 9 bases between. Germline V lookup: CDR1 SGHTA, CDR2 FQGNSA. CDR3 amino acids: CASSLIRNYGYTF. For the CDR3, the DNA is TGTGCCAGCAGCCTAATACGGAACTATGGCTACACCTTC.

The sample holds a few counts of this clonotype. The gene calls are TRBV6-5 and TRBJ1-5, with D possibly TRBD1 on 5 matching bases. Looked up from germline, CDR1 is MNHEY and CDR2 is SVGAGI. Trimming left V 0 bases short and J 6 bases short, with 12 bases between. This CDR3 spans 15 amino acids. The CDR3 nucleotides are TGTGCCAGCAGTTACTCAGGGGTTGCCGGTCAGCCCCAGCATTTT. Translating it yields CASSYSGVAGQPQHF.

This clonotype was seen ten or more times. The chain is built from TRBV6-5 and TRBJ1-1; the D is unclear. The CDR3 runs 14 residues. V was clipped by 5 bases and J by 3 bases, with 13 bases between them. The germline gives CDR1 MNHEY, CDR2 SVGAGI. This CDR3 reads CASSPKVVYTEAFF. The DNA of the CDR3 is TGTGCCAGCAGTCCCAAGGTCGTGTACACTGAAGCTTTCTTT.

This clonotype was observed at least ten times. This CDR3 reads CASASGTSFEQFF. The CDR3 bases are TGTGCCAGCGCATCCGGGACTAGTTTTGAGCAGTTCTTC. This chain links TRBV6-5 with TRBJ2-1, with TRBD2 matching 8 bases. Germline CDR1 and CDR2: MNHEY and SVGAGI. V shed 8 bases and J 9 bases; nucleotides not matched to a gene: 9. This CDR3 comprises 13 residues.

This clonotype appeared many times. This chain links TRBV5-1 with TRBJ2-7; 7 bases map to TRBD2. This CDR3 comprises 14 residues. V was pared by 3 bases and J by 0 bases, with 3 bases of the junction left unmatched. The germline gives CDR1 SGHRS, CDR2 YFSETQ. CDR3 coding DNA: TGCGCCAGCAGCTCTAGCGGAAACTCCTACGAGCAGTACTTC. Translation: CASSSSGNSYEQYF.

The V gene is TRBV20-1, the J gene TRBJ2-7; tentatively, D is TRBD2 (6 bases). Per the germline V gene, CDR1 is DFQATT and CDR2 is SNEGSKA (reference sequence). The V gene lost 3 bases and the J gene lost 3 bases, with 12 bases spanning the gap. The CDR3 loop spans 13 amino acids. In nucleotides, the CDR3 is TGCAGTGCTAGCGGGAGCAACTTCTACGAGCAGTACTTC. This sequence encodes CSASGSNFYEQYF.

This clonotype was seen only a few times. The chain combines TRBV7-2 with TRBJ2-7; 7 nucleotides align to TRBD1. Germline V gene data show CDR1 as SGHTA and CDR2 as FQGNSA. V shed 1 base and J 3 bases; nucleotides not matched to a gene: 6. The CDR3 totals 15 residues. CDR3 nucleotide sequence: TGTGCCAGCAGCTTAGGGCAGGGGGTTCACTACGAGCAGTACTTC. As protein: CASSLGQGVHYEQYF.

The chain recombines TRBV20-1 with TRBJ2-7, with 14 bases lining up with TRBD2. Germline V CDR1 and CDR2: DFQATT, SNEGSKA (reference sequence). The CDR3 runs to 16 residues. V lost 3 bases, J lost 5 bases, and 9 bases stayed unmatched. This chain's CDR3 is CSASRLAGGLSDEQYF. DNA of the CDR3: TGCAGTGCTAGCCGACTAGCGGGAGGGCTTTCTGACGAGCAGTACTTC.

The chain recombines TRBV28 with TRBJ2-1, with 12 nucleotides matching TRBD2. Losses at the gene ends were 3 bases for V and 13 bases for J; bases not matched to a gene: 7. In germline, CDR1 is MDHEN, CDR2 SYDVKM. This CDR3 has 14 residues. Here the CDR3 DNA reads TGTGCCAGCAGTTTGCCCGGGACTAGCGGGTCCCAGTTCTTC. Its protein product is CASSLPGTSGSQFF.

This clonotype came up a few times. In DNA form, the CDR3 reads TGCGCCAGCAGCCCGAGGACCAGGGGGCAAAGAGATTCACCCCTCCACTTT. Translated: CASSPRTRGQRDSPLHF. V gene TRBV5-1 combines with J gene TRBJ1-6; 8 bases align to TRBD1. Germline lookup yields CDR1 SGHRS and CDR2 YFSETQ. The V and J ends lost 4 bases and 8 bases, in that order; junction bases with no gene match: 14. The CDR3 has 17 amino acids.

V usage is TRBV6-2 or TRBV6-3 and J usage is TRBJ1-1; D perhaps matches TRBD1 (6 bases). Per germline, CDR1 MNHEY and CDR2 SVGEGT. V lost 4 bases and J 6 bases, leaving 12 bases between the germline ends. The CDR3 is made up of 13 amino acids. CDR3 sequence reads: CASSFTRGPEAFF. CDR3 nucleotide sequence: TGTGCCAGCAGTTTCACCAGGGGCCCTGAAGCTTTCTTT.

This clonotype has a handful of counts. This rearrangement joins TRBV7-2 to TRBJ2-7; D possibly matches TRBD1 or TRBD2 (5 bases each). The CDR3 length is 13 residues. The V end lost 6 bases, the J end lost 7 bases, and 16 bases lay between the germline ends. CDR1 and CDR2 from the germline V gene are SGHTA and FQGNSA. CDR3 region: CASRPPGTEEQYF. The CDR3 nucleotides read TGTGCCAGCAGACCCCCGGGGACGGAAGAGCAGTACTTC.

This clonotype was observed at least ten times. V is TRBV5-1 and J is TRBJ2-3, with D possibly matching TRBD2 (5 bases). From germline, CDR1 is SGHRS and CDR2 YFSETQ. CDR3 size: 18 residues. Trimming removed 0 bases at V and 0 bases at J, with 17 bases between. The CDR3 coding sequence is TGCGCCAGCAGCTTGGCCGGCGTGGGAGTAGCTAGCACAGATACGCAGTATTTT. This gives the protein CASSLAGVGVASTDTQYF.

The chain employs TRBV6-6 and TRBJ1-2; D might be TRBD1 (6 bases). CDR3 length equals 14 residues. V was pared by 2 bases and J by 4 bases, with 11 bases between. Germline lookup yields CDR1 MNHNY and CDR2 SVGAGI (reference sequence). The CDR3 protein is CASSYRGEGYGYTF. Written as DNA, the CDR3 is TGTGCCAGCAGTTACAGGGGGGAGGGCTATGGCTACACCTTC.

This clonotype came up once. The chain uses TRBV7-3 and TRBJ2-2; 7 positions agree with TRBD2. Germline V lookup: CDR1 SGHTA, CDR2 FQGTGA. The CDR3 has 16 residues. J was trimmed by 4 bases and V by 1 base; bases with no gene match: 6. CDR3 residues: CASSLKPWGGTGELFF. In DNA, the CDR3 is TGTGCCAGCAGCTTAAAACCCTGGGGGGGCACCGGGGAGCTGTTTTTT.

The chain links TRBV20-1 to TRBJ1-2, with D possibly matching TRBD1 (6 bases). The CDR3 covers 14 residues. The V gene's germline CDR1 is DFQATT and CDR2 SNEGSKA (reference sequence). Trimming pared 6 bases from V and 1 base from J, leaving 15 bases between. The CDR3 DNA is TGCAGTGCCGCGGAGGGGGGACGTAACTATGGCTACACCTTC. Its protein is CSAAEGGRNYGYTF.

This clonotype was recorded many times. The DNA for the CDR3 is TGCAGTGCTATGACAGGGGTCGGGGCAAGCTCCTATAATTCACCCCTCCACTTT. This sequence encodes CSAMTGVGASSYNSPLHF. V usage is TRBV20-1 and J usage is TRBJ1-6, with 8 bases aligning to TRBD1. With V trimmed by 4 bases and J by 0 bases, 11 bases remained unmatched. The CDR3 consists of 18 residues. CDR1 and CDR2 from the germline V gene are DFQATT and SNEGSKA (reference sequence).

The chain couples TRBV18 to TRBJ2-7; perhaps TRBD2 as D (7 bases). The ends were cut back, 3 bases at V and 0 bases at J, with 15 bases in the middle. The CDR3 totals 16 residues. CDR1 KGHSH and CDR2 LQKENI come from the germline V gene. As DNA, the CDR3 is TGTGCCAGCTCACCGGGGGGGCTACAGAGCTCCTACGAGCAGTACTTC. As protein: CASSPGGLQSSYEQYF.

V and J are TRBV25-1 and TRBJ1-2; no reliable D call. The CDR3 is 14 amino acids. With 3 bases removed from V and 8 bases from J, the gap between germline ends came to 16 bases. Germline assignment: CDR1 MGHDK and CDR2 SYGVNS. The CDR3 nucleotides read TGTGCCAGCAGTGACTCATGGACGGAGTTGGGCTACACCTTC. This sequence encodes CASSDSWTELGYTF.

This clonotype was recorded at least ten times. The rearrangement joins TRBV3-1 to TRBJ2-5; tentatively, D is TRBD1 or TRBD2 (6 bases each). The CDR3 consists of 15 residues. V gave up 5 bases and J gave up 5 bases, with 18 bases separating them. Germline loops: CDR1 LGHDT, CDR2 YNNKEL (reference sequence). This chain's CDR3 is CASSVLRQAGETQYF. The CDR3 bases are TGTGCCAGCAGCGTCTTAAGACAGGCGGGGGAGACCCAGTACTTC.

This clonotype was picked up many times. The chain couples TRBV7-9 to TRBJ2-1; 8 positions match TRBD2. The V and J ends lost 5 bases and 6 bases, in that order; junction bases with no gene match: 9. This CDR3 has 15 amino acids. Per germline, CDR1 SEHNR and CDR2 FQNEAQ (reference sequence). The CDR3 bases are TGTGCCAGCAGCCCCCGGGGCGGGAGGACCAATGAGCAGTTCTTC. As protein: CASSPRGGRTNEQFF.

CDR3 residues: CASTKLGRIGEETQYF. The DNA of the CDR3 is TGCGCCAGCACCAAATTGGGACGGATAGGCGAAGAGACCCAGTACTTC. V and J are TRBV5-1 and TRBJ2-5, with D tentatively TRBD1 or TRBD2 (5 bases each). The CDR3 length is 16 residues. Trimming shortened V by 6 bases and J by 3 bases, and 21 bases separated the two germline ends. Germline V CDR1 and CDR2: SGHRS, YFSETQ. Filled out from reference TRBV5-1 and TRBJ2-5, the complete variable domain reads KAGVTQTPRYLIKTRGQQVTLSCSPISGHRSVSWYQQTPGQGLQFLFEYFSETQRNKGNFPGRFSGRQFSNSRSEMNVSTLELGDSALYLCASTKLGRIGEETQYFGPGTRLLVL.

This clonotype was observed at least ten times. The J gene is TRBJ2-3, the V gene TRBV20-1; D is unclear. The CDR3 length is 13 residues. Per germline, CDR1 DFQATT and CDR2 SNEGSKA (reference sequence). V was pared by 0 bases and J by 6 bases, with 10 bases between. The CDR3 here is CSARDPNGDTQYF. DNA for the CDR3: TGCAGTGCTAGAGATCCCAACGGGGATACGCAGTATTTT.